This T cell receptor (beta chain) was recorded in a study of blood T cell repertoires in COVID-19 (dated by TCRdb to about 2020). For context, the study as a whole: Collaborator samples came from the United States, Italy and Spain and covered acute and convalescent phases of COVID-19. The prospective study material was composed of cDNA or gDNA derived from T cells, B-cell-depleted T cells, or PBMCs. A freely available public database, intended as a resource for researchers studying the immune response to SARS-CoV-2, is where the repertoires were released. HLA class I and class II types, where available, came from metadata supplied by the sample provider rather than from assay-based typing. A de-identified subject ID, COVID-19 status, age in years and sex were almost always included in the sample metadata. Samples were obtained from the ongoing ImmuneRACE study (first 160 participants) and from over 1,000 subjects provided by 6 global collaborators. Subjects who had been exposed to COVID-19, were actively infected with it, or had recovered from it provided the deeply sampled blood TCRbeta repertoires that made up the dataset. What the research found in general, with its limitations: How much clinical and demographic metadata was included differed by source and by participant, and the metadata was provided uncurated.

Trimming takes 5 bases from V and 0 bases from J, and the germline ends sit 4 bases apart. The CDR3 goes from the cysteine to the phenylalanine over 12 residues. The DNA shown is the 36-base CDR3, in frame from base 1. Looking up the germline V gene yields CDR1 SQVTM and CDR2 ANQGSEA. At one collaborating source in Seattle, patients were enrolled during active infection and were followed longitudinally through the course of disease. Whole blood was collected in K2EDTA tubes by collaborating institutions according to the institutions' own protocols. For TCRbeta analysis, collaborators shipped samples in one of three forms: frozen whole blood, isolated PBMCs, or DNA extracted from either of those sample types. To note about this clone: What this receptor recognizes is not known. No clone much larger than this one lies a single base away; base qualities are absent.

The immunoSEQ Assay, a bias-controlled multiplex PCR, was used to amplify TCRbeta CDR3 regions from genomic DNA. Per the authors' processing: The number of nucleated cells in each sample was estimated by amplification of reference gene primers within the assay. Sequence reads were collapsed and filtered to measure the absolute abundance of every unique TCRbeta CDR3 rearrangement. For each sample, productive Simpson clonality was calculated by taking the square root of Simpson's diversity index across productive rearrangements. TCRdb retrieved this table from immuneACCESS and kept in-frame rearrangements only. Not all clones are present; in checked studies, unresolved V genes account for under half, and no reason is known for the remainder. That table supplies the V and J calls and clone size; D and trimming were determined from the DNA. The sample table shows 250,000 to 300,000 clones, and roughly 86% are seen once. The biggest ten clones account for about 10% of the sample.

The origin of this receptor is a woman between 25 and 40 years old with COVID-19, enrolled during active disease. The chain links TRBV29-1 with TRBJ2-2, with the D gene uncertain. Sequencing used peripheral blood. The nucleotides are TGCAGCGTTTTCTCGAACACCGGGGAGCTGTTTTTT. Its protein reads: CSVFSNTGELFF.